This T cell receptor (beta chain) came from a study of T cell responses to AZD1222 COVID-19 vaccine (dated by TCRdb to the early 2020s). Turning to the overall study: TCR sequencing was performed for roughly 250 trial participants, of whom around 200 were given two doses of AZD1222 and around 25 were given two doses of MenACWY control vaccine. Trial participants were enrolled into age subgroups of 18-55, 56-69 and 70-plus years, which contained about 150, 27 and 61 TCR-sequenced participants, respectively.

The CDR3 regions of human TCRbeta chains were analyzed by immunosequencing. Per the original workflow: Repertoire TCRs were checked for matches against a reference library of SARS-CoV-2-specific TCRs that had been generated using the MIRA antigen-specificity platform. Breadth was defined as the fraction of unique TCRs that were SARS-CoV-2-associated, and depth was defined as the fraction of total T cells that were SARS-CoV-2-associated. Using the MIRA data, every spike-specific TCR was mapped to the spike region that the TCR reacted to and assigned to either a CD4 or a CD8 class. Log10-transformed breadth and depth values were compared by one-way ANOVA with Sidak's multiple comparisons tests. TCRdb re-hosts the immuneACCESS table, in-frame sequences only. Its copies lack some clones; in the studies checked, an unresolved V gene accounts for under half of them, and the cause for the rest is not known. The DNA was the basis for D and trimming; V, J and clone size are from that table. Present in this sample are 120,000 or so clones, roughly 89% of which were seen just once. Of the sample, less than 2.5% is held by the ten largest clones.

The full study reports these points: After two AZD1222 doses, both the breadth and the depth of spike-specific TCRs were significantly higher than at day 0 and than in MenACWY recipients. Conclusions about previously exposed vaccinees are limited, since just five to seven AZD1222 recipients were seropositive for SARS-CoV-2 at baseline. Nearly half of unique spike-specific TCRs reportedly recognized epitopes outside regions mutated in the B.1.351 and B.1.1.7 variants. Participants were mostly white British and included more females than males, and it was suggested by the authors that clonal diversity may have been underestimated. Vaccine-associated CD4 TCRs spanned the whole spike protein, with dominant responses in regions 160-218 and 743-854. Because no day 14 peak-response samples were available, the repertoires could be characterized only after the peak T cell response. In the small 56-69-year group, the increase in depth fell short of significance, most likely because of low power.

As for this clone: Which antigen it targets is not known. It has no much larger one-base neighbor in the sample; base qualities were not kept.

Per the publication, the time point label means: about 28 days (+/-7) after the second vaccine dose. AZD1222 recipients given second doses at about 4 weeks or at about 12 weeks were pooled, since spike-specific TCR depth and breadth were not found to differ between the two schedules. The vaccinee samples were drawn from two UK trials, COV001 and COV002, one of which was a single-blind randomized controlled phase 2/3 trial testing AZD1222 (ChAdOx1 nCoV-19) in healthy adults. For TCRbeta chain sequencing, PBMC samples were collected from trial participants at day 0 and at day 28 after the second dose. The germline V gene (reference sequence) supplies CDR1 LNHDA and CDR2 SQIVND. Including the terminal cysteine and phenylalanine, the CDR3 comprises 14 residues. The only DNA kept is the CDR3, 42 bases in frame from the first base. After removal of 5 bases from V and 1 base from J, the junction retains 0 bases not matched to a gene.

The rearranged chain carries TRBV19 and TRBJ1-4; 8 central nucleotides agree with TRBD1. The sample was peripheral blood, taken 28 days after the second AZD1222 dose. The TCR originated in an adult who received the AZD1222 COVID-19 vaccine. The CDR3 reads CASSDRGTNEKLFF. Here is the DNA: TGTGCCAGTAGTGACAGGGGAACTAATGAAAAACTGTTTTTT.